Each of the 20 T cell receptor beta chains below was sequenced from the same sample in a study of response to subunit inactivated influenza vaccine. MiXCR, applied by TCRdb to the RT-PCR reads, yields one record per CDR3 protein. In the table there are more than 550,000 distinct CDR3 sequences, about 11% of which are singletons. The same data also went into a second study, on T cells expressing NK-cell markers. That source notes: 5'RACE template switching built TCR beta cDNA with unique molecular identifiers.

This sample comprised PBMCs from blood, obtained on the day of vaccination. These receptors were obtained from a man aged 45-65 years who received an inactivated influenza vaccine.

V and J are TRBV18 and TRBJ2-3; D not resolved. The CDR3 is 14 residues long. Trimming stripped 0 bases from V and 2 bases from J, with 6 bases between. CDR1 is KGHSH, CDR2 LQKENI, per germline. CDR3 loop: CASSPPEFTDTQYF. As DNA, the CDR3 is TGTGCCAGCTCACCACCGGAGTTCACAGATACGCAGTATTTT.

This clonotype has at least ten counts. V is TRBV5-1 and J is TRBJ2-7, with D possibly TRBD2 on 6 matching bases. CDR1 and CDR2 (germline): SGHRS, YFSETQ. This CDR3 is built from 15 residues. The V gene lost 3 bases and the J gene lost 2 bases, with 15 bases spanning the gap. Here the CDR3 reads CASSSGTSKPYEQYF. CDR3 nucleotide sequence: TGCGCCAGCAGCTCCGGGACTTCGAAACCCTACGAGCAGTACTTC. Drawing the rest from reference TRBV5-1 and TRBJ2-7, the complete variable domain is KAGVTQTPRYLIKTRGQQVTLSCSPISGHRSVSWYQQTPGQGLQFLFEYFSETQRNKGNFPGRFSGRQFSNSRSEMNVSTLELGDSALYLCASSSGTSKPYEQYFGPGTRLTVT.

The rearrangement links TRBV6-5 to TRBJ1-5, with D maybe TRBD1 (6 bases). Germline V CDR1 and CDR2: MNHEY, SVGAGI. This CDR3 region has 15 residues. The germline V and J ends were trimmed by 2 bases and 5 bases, with 13 bases remaining between them. CDR3: CASSYLQGKDQPQHF. The CDR3 DNA reads TGTGCCAGCAGTTACCTACAGGGAAAAGATCAGCCCCAGCATTTT.

This clonotype was recorded a few times. This chain uses TRBV18 with TRBJ1-5, with TRBD1 matching over 9 bases. Germline V gene lookup returns CDR1 KGHSH and CDR2 LQKENI. There are 16 residues in the CDR3. J gave up 6 bases and V 4 bases, and 10 bases lay outside the gene matches. DNA for the CDR3: TGTGCCAGCTCACGGACCTGGGACAGGGAGCGTCAGCCCCAGCATTTT. Protein sequence: CASSRTWDRERQPQHF.

This chain connects TRBV20-1 to TRBJ2-7; D possibly matches TRBD1 or TRBD2 (5 bases each). This CDR3 has 14 amino acids. Trimming removed 5 bases at V and 1 base at J, with 15 bases between. Germline V gene sequence: CDR1 DFQATT, CDR2 SNEGSKA (reference sequence). The CDR3 DNA is TGCAGTGCTCTGCCGGGACCCGCGTCCTACGAGCAGTACTTC. Amino acid sequence: CSALPGPASYEQYF.

The chain employs TRBV30 and TRBJ2-1, with TRBD2 matching over 7 bases. The V gene end was trimmed by 3 bases and the J gene end by 4 bases; junction bases not matched to a gene: 6. The CDR3 has 14 amino acids. From germline, CDR1 is GTSNPN and CDR2 SVGIG (reference sequence). CDR3: CAWRLAGEYNEQFF. CDR3 nucleotides: TGTGCCTGGAGACTTGCGGGAGAGTACAATGAGCAGTTCTTC. Filled out from reference TRBV30 and TRBJ2-1, the complete variable domain reads SQTIHQWPATLVQPVGSPLSLECTVEGTSNPNLYWYRQAAGRGLQLLFYSVGIGQISSEVPQNLSASRPQDRQFILSSKKLLLSDSGFYLCAWRLAGEYNEQFFGPGTRLTVL.

This clonotype was observed a few times. This chain joins TRBV11-2 and TRBJ2-1, with D perhaps TRBD1 or TRBD2 (5 bases each). CDR3 length: 13 residues. V gave up 1 base and J gave up 9 bases, with 10 bases separating them. CDR1 and CDR2 from the germline V gene are SGHAT and FQNNGV. CDR3 region: CASSLVGATEQFF. The CDR3 nucleotides read TGTGCCAGCAGCTTAGTCGGGGCTACTGAGCAGTTCTTC.

This clonotype came up many times. The chain couples TRBV12-3 or TRBV12-4 to TRBJ2-1; D is possibly TRBD1 (6 bases). Trimming cost V 5 bases and J 15 bases, with 14 bases left between them. The CDR3 runs 11 residues. CDR3 nucleotide sequence: TGTGCCAGCAGTGCTGCAGGGGATCGGTTCTTC. The encoded protein is CASSAAGDRFF.

This clonotype was found a few times. This sequence joins TRBV10-3 and TRBJ2-1; 10 bases are shared with TRBD2. The CDR3 spans 16 residues. Germline values: CDR1 ENHRY, CDR2 SYGVKD. Trimming removed 2 bases from V and 5 bases from J; junction bases left unmatched: 6. The DNA for the CDR3 is TGTGCCATCAGTGAGACCGGGACTAGCGCTAACAATGAGCAGTTCTTC. It yields the protein CAISETGTSANNEQFF.

This clonotype was counted between two and nine times. V and J are TRBV30 and TRBJ2-1; maybe TRBD2 (6 bases). V was shortened by 5 bases and J by 3 bases, with 14 bases between the two germline ends. This CDR3 is 14 amino acids long. Germline CDR1 and CDR2: GTSNPN and SVGIG (reference sequence). The CDR3 protein is CAWVPGLYYNEQFF. The CDR3, as DNA: TGTGCCTGGGTCCCGGGACTCTACTACAATGAGCAGTTCTTC.

The rearrangement uses TRBV7-8 and TRBJ2-2; 11 bases are a match to TRBD2. V lost 1 base and J lost 4; bases outside the gene matches: 14. This CDR3 is built from 20 residues. Germline CDR1 is SGHVS and CDR2 is FQNEAQ. CDR3 bases: TGTGCCAGCAGCTTAGTACCCCCGGTTGGGCTAGCGGGAGGCACCGGGGAGCTGTTTTTT. Its protein product is CASSLVPPVGLAGGTGELFF.

This chain joins TRBV4-2 and TRBJ2-1; 9 bases are shared with TRBD1. There are 15 residues in the CDR3. V lost 4 bases and J lost 2; bases outside the gene matches: 3. Looked up from germline, CDR1 is LGHNA and CDR2 is YNFKEQ. CDR3 nucleotides: TGTGCCAGCAGCCCCGGGGACAGGGCCTACAATGAGCAGTTCTTC. Translating it yields CASSPGDRAYNEQFF.

This clonotype turned up a few times. The J gene is TRBJ2-4, the V gene TRBV20-1, with D possibly being TRBD2 (5 bases). Germline-derived CDR1 and CDR2 are DFQATT and SNEGSKA (reference sequence). V lost 1 base and J 0 bases, leaving 13 bases between the germline ends. The CDR3 sequence is 16 residues long. For the CDR3, the DNA is TGCAGTGCTAGAGGCACAGCGGTGCTAGCCAAAAACATTCAGTACTTC. Translation gives CSARGTAVLAKNIQYF.

This clonotype was counted a few times. J is TRBJ2-1 and V is TRBV29-1; D perhaps matches TRBD1 (5 bases). Germline lookup yields CDR1 SQVTM and CDR2 ANQGSEA. This CDR3 is 12 amino acids long. Deletions cut 3 bases from V and 7 bases from J, with 10 bases between. CDR3 region: CSVDRVENEQFF. The CDR3 DNA sequence: TGCAGCGTTGACAGGGTCGAAAATGAGCAGTTCTTC.

This clonotype was found a few times. This chain uses TRBV20-1 with TRBJ2-5; 7 bases line up with TRBD1. V lost 2 bases, J lost 5 bases, and 8 bases stayed unmatched. The CDR3 consists of 14 residues. The germline CDR1 and CDR2 sequences are DFQATT and SNEGSKA (reference sequence). In DNA, the CDR3 is TGCAGTGCTAGACTACAAACAGGGGCGGAGACCCAGTACTTC. Its translation is CSARLQTGAETQYF.

In its sample, this clonotype was seen a few times. V usage is TRBV19 and J usage is TRBJ2-1, with D uncertain. CDR1 is LNHDA and CDR2 is SQIVND in the germline V gene (reference sequence). The CDR3 runs to 12 residues. Trimming removed 1 base at V and 9 bases at J, with 7 bases between. The CDR3 spells CASSIGNGEQFF. CDR3 DNA: TGTGCCAGTAGTATAGGAAACGGTGAGCAGTTCTTC.

This clonotype was counted a few times. The CDR3 DNA reads as TGTGCCAGCAGCTTAGTCCAGCGGGGGGCTGGTGGGGAGCTGTTTTTT. This gives the protein CASSLVQRGAGGELFF. The chain joins TRBV7-2 to TRBJ2-2, with 9 nucleotides matching TRBD2. The CDR3 loop spans 16 amino acids. Germline trimming cut 1 base from V and 8 bases from J; bases unmatched to any gene: 8. Per the germline V gene, CDR1 is SGHTA and CDR2 is FQGNSA.

There are a few counts of this clonotype. The chain recombines TRBV5-1 with TRBJ1-4; 7 nucleotides line up with TRBD1. The CDR3 is made up of 15 amino acids. The V gene's germline CDR1 is SGHRS and CDR2 YFSETQ. Trimming removed 4 bases from V and 8 bases from J; junction bases left unmatched: 11. The CDR3 loop is CASSPETGRSEKLFF. The CDR3 DNA reads as TGCGCCAGCAGCCCTGAGACAGGGCGGTCCGAAAAACTGTTTTTT.

This chain joins TRBV29-1 and TRBJ2-5, with TRBD1 matching 7 bases. This CDR3 has 14 amino acids. Per germline, CDR1 SQVTM and CDR2 ANQGSEA. V gave up 7 bases and J gave up 1 base; unmatched junction bases: 9. CDR3 region: CSAPGTAIQETQYF. The CDR3 DNA sequence: TGCAGCGCTCCCGGGACAGCTATCCAAGAGACCCAGTACTTC.

This clonotype was detected many times. The rearrangement joins TRBV7-2 to TRBJ2-3, with 7 bases aligning to TRBD1. The CDR3 runs 15 residues. The germline gives CDR1 SGHTA, CDR2 FQGNSA. V gave up 0 bases and J gave up 0 bases; unmatched junction bases: 0. CDR3 residues: CASSLATGSTDTQYF. The CDR3, as DNA: TGTGCCAGCAGCTTAGCGACAGGGAGCACAGATACGCAGTATTTT.